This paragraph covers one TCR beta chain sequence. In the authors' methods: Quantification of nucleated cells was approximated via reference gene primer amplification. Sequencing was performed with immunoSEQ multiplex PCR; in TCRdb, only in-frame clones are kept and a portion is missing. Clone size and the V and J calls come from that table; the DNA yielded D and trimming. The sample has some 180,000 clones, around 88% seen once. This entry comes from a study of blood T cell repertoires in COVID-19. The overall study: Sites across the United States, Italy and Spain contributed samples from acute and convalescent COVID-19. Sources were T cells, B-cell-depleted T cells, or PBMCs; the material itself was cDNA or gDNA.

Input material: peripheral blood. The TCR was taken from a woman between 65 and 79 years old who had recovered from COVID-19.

The CDR3 protein is CASTPPGTGDYGYTF. The CDR3, as DNA: TGCGCCAGCACGCCTCCCGGGACAGGGGACTATGGCTACACCTTC. This rearrangement joins TRBV5-1 to TRBJ1-2; 10 bases agree with TRBD1. J lost 3 bases, V lost 6 bases, and 8 bases had no gene match. Germline CDR1 reads SGHRS; CDR2 reads YFSETQ. This CDR3 has 15 residues.